These T cell receptor beta chains were read from a single sample in a study of beta chain features in type 1 diabetes. Repertoires were generated with immunoSEQ multiplex PCR, while TCRdb's copy carries only in-frame clones and drops some. The table shows some 70,000 clones, with roughly half occurring only once. Sequencing used central memory CD4+ T cells from blood. These receptor sequences come from a man younger than 45 with type 1 diabetes. The CDR3 runs from the conserved cysteine through the conserved F or W. D genes are given only for firm matches. Not every row has a clone size; where given, it reads once, few, many or a size class.

TRBV5-1,TRBJ2-2,TRBD2,few,TGCGCCAGCAGCTTAGGCGGGAGAGGCGGGGAGCTGTTTTTT,CASSLGGRGGELFF
TRBV15,TRBJ2-4,TRBD1,NA,TGTGCCACCAGCTTCGACAGGGGAAACATTCAGTACTTC,CATSFDRGNIQYF
TRBV6-1,TRBJ1-1,NA,NA,TGTGCCAGCAGTGAAGAGGAGGCGACTCAGGCTTTCTTT,CASSEEEATQAFF
TRBV18,TRBJ2-1,TRBD1,once,TGTGCCAGCTCACCCCCGGGGACAGGAGATCGGTTCTTC,CASSPPGTGDRFF
TRBV6-6,TRBJ2-1,TRBD2,NA,TGTGCCAGCAGTTACTCGAGCGGGAGGGTGGATGAGCAGTTCTTC,CASSYSSGRVDEQFF
TRBV10-1,TRBJ2-3,NA,NA,TGCGCCAGCAGTGCGGGGGGCACAGATACGCAGTATTTT,CASSAGGTDTQYF
TRBV18,TRBJ2-7,NA,NA,TGTGCCAGCTCACCCTCGGGGAGTCGCGAGCAGTACTTC,CASSPSGSREQYF
TRBV7-9,TRBJ1-2,NA,NA,TGTGCCAGCAGCTTAGGACCAGTCCCTAGGGGCTACACCTTC,CASSLGPVPRGYTF
TRBV7-2,TRBJ2-7,TRBD1,NA,TGTGCCAGCAGCTTAGTTCTAAATTTGGGACAGGGGCCATCCTACGAGCAGTACTTC,CASSLVLNLGQGPSYEQYF
TRBV30,TRBJ1-4,TRBD1,NA,TGTGCCTGGAACCGACAGGGCGCTAATGAAAAACTGTTTTTT,CAWNRQGANEKLFF
TRBV5-1,TRBJ1-2,NA,few,TGCGCCAGCAGCCCTAACTATCGGGACACAGCTAACTATGGCTACACCTTC,CASSPNYRDTANYGYTF
TRBV6-6,TRBJ2-7,TRBD1,few,TGTGCCAGCAGCTGGGACAGCTACGAGCAGTACTTC,CASSWDSYEQYF
TRBV9,TRBJ2-3,TRBD2,NA,TGTGCCAGCAGCGTCAGCACGGGGGGACTCACAGATACGCAGTATTTT,CASSVSTGGLTDTQYF
TRBV5-1,TRBJ2-2,TRBD2,NA,TGCGCCAGCAGCTTGAGTACTAGCGTTGCCACCGGGGAGCTGTTTTTT,CASSLSTSVATGELFF
TRBV7-7,TRBJ2-5,TRBD2,few,TGTGCCAGCAGCTTAGGACTAGCGGGAGTGGGGGAGACCCAGTACTTC,CASSLGLAGVGETQYF
TRBV29-1,TRBJ1-1,NA,NA,TGCAGCGTTCCTGGGCCTTCCCTATTGGCTTTCTTT,CSVPGPSLLAFF
TRBV5-1,TRBJ2-1,NA,NA,TGCGCCAGCAGCTTGGGACTAGCCGCAGGGGATGAGCAGTTCTTC,CASSLGLAAGDEQFF
TRBV28,TRBJ2-1,TRBD2,once,TGTGCCAGCAAGGGCGGGAGTTATGCTGAGCAGTTCTTC,CASKGGSYAEQFF
TRBV4-1,TRBJ2-7,NA,NA,TGCGCCAGCAGCCAGGCCCCCGGACAAACCTACGAGCAGTACTTC,CASSQAPGQTYEQYF
TRBV11-2,TRBJ2-5,TRBD2,once,TGTGCCAGCAGCTTTTTACTAGCGGGACAAGAGACCCAGTACTTC,CASSFLLAGQETQYF
TRBV9,TRBJ1-1,NA,NA,TGTGCCAGCAGCTCTCAACAAGGGGCCACTGAAGCTTTCTTT,CASSSQQGATEAFF
TRBV6-5,TRBJ1-1,TRBD1,few,TGTGCCAGCAGGAACAGGGACAGGGCGGATGAAGCTTTCTTT,CASRNRDRADEAFF
TRBV14,TRBJ2-5,NA,NA,TGTGCCAGCAGCCCCGGTGGACTCGGGGAGACCCAGTACTTC,CASSPGGLGETQYF
TRBV7-9,TRBJ1-2,NA,NA,TGTGCCAGCAGTTACACAGACGGCTACACCTTC,CASSYTDGYTF
TRBV15,TRBJ2-2,TRBD2,NA,TGTGCCACCAGCAGTGGGGACTACAACACCGGGGAGCTGTTTTTT,CATSSGDYNTGELFF
TRBV2,TRBJ2-1,NA,NA,TGTGCCAGCAGTGTTCTAGCTAGTAGTAATGAGCAGTTCTTC,CASSVLASSNEQFF
TRBV10-3,TRBJ2-7,NA,once,TGTGCCATCAGTGAGCTAGGTGGGGGCTGGGCCTACGAGCAGTACTTC,CAISELGGGWAYEQYF
TRBV10-3,TRBJ2-7,TRBD2,NA,TGTGCCATCAGTGATGAGGCTAGCGGGCAACGAGGGCAGTACTTC,CAISDEASGQRGQYF
TRBV19,TRBJ2-3,NA,NA,TGTGCCAGTACCGCGGGCCCGGGATCTTCCACAGATACGCAGTATTTT,CASTAGPGSSTDTQYF
TRBV6-1,TRBJ1-5,NA,NA,TGTGCCAGCAGGTGGGTTGCGGGACAGCCCCAGCATTTT,CASRWVAGQPQHF
TRBV7-2,TRBJ2-3,TRBD1,NA,TGTGCCAGCAGCTTAGAGGCATGGGGACAGGGGCCAGATACGCAGTATTTT,CASSLEAWGQGPDTQYF
TRBV7-9,TRBJ2-3,NA,NA,TGTGCCAGCAGCTTAGCGGGAGGTACCCCCTGGGATACGCAGTATTTT,CASSLAGGTPWDTQYF
TRBV6-1,TRBJ1-4,NA,NA,TGTGCCAGCATCGGCGGGTTGGGAGAAAAACTGTTTTTT,CASIGGLGEKLFF
TRBV7-9,TRBJ2-2,TRBD1,few,TGTGCCAGCAGACCCGGGACAGGGAGCACCGGGGAGCTGTTTTTT,CASRPGTGSTGELFF
TRBV30,TRBJ1-3,NA,NA,TGTGCCTGGAGCCTGACAGGCGGTGGAGGAAACACCATATATTTT,CAWSLTGGGGNTIYF
TRBV7-2,TRBJ1-1,TRBD1,NA,TGTGCCAGCCCAAAAACCAGGGGGCTGGTGAACACTGAAGCTTTCTTT,CASPKTRGLVNTEAFF
TRBV2,TRBJ2-3,TRBD2,few,TGTGCCAGCGGACTAGGCTCCTCCCGGGATACGCAGTATTTT,CASGLGSSRDTQYF
TRBV4-1,TRBJ1-1,NA,few,TGCGCCAGCAGCCAAGGACTAGGGTTCGGGGGTAACACTGAAGCTTTCTTT,CASSQGLGFGGNTEAFF
TRBV30,TRBJ2-4,TRBD2,once,TGTGCCTGGAGCGAGGGACTAGCGGGGGGAAACATTCAGTACTTC,CAWSEGLAGGNIQYF
TRBV6-5,TRBJ2-5,TRBD1,NA,TGTGCCAGCAGTAGGACAGGGGGCTGGGAGACCCAGTACTTC,CASSRTGGWETQYF
TRBV7-8,TRBJ1-5,NA,NA,TGTGCCAGCAGTCTCGGATATGAGGGCACGCTTAGCAATCAGCCCCAGCATTTT,CASSLGYEGTLSNQPQHF
TRBV14,TRBJ2-7,TRBD1,NA,TGTGCCAGCAGCCCGCAGGGGGCCACCTACGAGCAGTACTTC,CASSPQGATYEQYF
TRBV4-1,TRBJ2-2,TRBD1,NA,TGCGCCAGCAGCCAGGCTGGTTTCCGGACAGGGGCGTCCGGGGAGCTGTTTTTT,CASSQAGFRTGASGELFF
TRBV2,TRBJ1-1,NA,NA,TGTGCCAGCAGACTGGACAGTCGCGCCACTGAAGCTTTCTTT,CASRLDSRATEAFF
TRBV6-4,TRBJ2-1,TRBD2,NA,TGTGCCAGCAGTGACTCAGCCGGGAGGCTTGAGCAGTTCTTC,CASSDSAGRLEQFF
TRBV30,TRBJ2-5,TRBD2,NA,TGTGCCTGGAGTGGGCTAGCGGGGGGGCAAGAGCAAGAGACCCAGTACTTC,CAWSGLAGGQEQETQYF
TRBV7-2,TRBJ1-2,NA,NA,TGTGCCAGCAGCCCAGGGCAGGGTATGGGTGGCTACACCTTC,CASSPGQGMGGYTF
TRBV12-5,TRBJ2-1,TRBD2,NA,TGTGCTAGTGGCTTGGGACTAGCAGATTACAATGAGCAGTTCTTC,CASGLGLADYNEQFF
TRBV30,TRBJ2-2,TRBD1,NA,TGTGCCTGGGGGAGGACAGGGGTACACACCGGGGAGCTGTTTTTT,CAWGRTGVHTGELFF
TRBV4-1,TRBJ2-3,TRBD1,few,TGCGCCAGCAGCCCTGGACAGGGCCCCACAGATACGCAGTATTTT,CASSPGQGPTDTQYF
TRBV19,TRBJ2-1,NA,NA,TGTGCCAGTAGTAGGGACTTTTCCTACAATGAGCAGTTCTTC,CASSRDFSYNEQFF
TRBV20-1,TRBJ2-3,NA,NA,TGCAGTGCTACTAGGGGGGATACGCAGTATTTT,CSATRGDTQYF
TRBV6-5,TRBJ2-4,TRBD1,NA,TGTGCCAGCAGTCGACAGGGGGAAAACATTCAGTACTTC,CASSRQGENIQYF
TRBV19,TRBJ2-5,NA,few,TGTGCCAGTAGTATCTCCGGGGAGACCCAGTACTTC,CASSISGETQYF
TRBV6-1,TRBJ2-1,TRBD2,once,TGTGCCAGCTCGGCGGGGGGCGACAGCAATGAGCAGTTCTTC,CASSAGGDSNEQFF
TRBV6-1,TRBJ2-7,TRBD1,NA,TGTGCCAGCAGTAGACAGGGAAGCTCCTACGAGCAGTACTTC,CASSRQGSSYEQYF
TRBV2,TRBJ2-2,NA,NA,TGTGCCAGCAGGGACACCGGGTCTCGAATGCACACCGGGGAGCTGTTTTTT,CASRDTGSRMHTGELFF
TRBV5-1,TRBJ1-1,TRBD1,NA,TGCGCCAGCAGCTTGGCCGCAACAGGGGGCATTCTGAACACTGAAGCTTTCTTT,CASSLAATGGILNTEAFF
TRBV5-1,TRBJ2-7,NA,few,TGCGCCAGCAGCGGGCAGGGCGCCTACGAGCAGTACTTC,CASSGQGAYEQYF